The count of the clone carrying this T cell receptor beta chain is one. In Seattle, patients joined the study during active infection and were tracked longitudinally. Only in-frame clones appear in the TCRdb table, and some are missing; sequencing was by immunoSEQ multiplex PCR. This repertoire shows over 200,000 clones, approximately 90% found once; its top ten account for about 2.5%. This sample is drawn from a study of blood T cell repertoires in COVID-19. Study details: Acute-phase and convalescent COVID-19 samples originated in the United States, Italy and Spain. PBMCs, B-cell-depleted T cells, or T cells provided the cDNA or gDNA that made up the material.

CDR1 and CDR2 from the germline V gene are MNHEY and SVGAGI. The CDR3 loop spans 15 amino acids. Trimming took 10 bases from V and 7 from J; bases not matched to a gene: 12. Material for sequencing was peripheral blood. This chain uses TRBV6-5 with TRBJ2-1; 11 nucleotides agree with TRBD1. The sequence derives from a man aged 25 to 40 with COVID-19, enrolled during active disease. The CDR3 sequence is CATLRGTGGRNEQFF. As DNA, the CDR3 is TGTGCCACCCTCAGGGGGACAGGGGGGAGGAATGAGCAGTTCTTC.